These T cell receptor beta chains were read from a single sample in a study of shared clonotypes between healthy human individuals. Only in-frame clones appear in the TCRdb table, and some are missing; sequencing was by immunoSEQ multiplex PCR. This table holds around 500,000 clones, 70% to 80% found once. The sequenced material came from PBMCs. These receptors were taken from a woman aged 35 to 49 in good health. Some clones in this sample may be carry-over from other donors' samples. The CDR3 runs from the conserved cysteine through the conserved F or W. Fields, in order: clone size, V gene, J gene, D gene, CDR3 length, CDR3 protein, CDR3 DNA. A D gene is named only where the DNA matches it firmly. A row's size may be missing; if present it is once, few, many or a size class.

size: .
V: TRBV18
J: TRBJ1-1
D: TRBD1
length: 15
CDR3: CASSTTGTGGTEAFF
DNA: TGTGCCAGCTCAACTACCGGGACAGGGGGTACTGAAGCTTTCTTT

size: .
V: TRBV10-3
J: TRBJ2-3
D: .
length: 12
CDR3: CAISESVDTQYF
DNA: TGTGCCATCAGTGAGTCGGTAGATACGCAGTATTTT

size: .
V: TRBV27
J: TRBJ2-5
D: .
length: 15
CDR3: CASSFDGTDKETQYF
DNA: TGTGCCAGCAGTTTTGACGGGACGGACAAAGAGACCCAGTACTTC

size: .
V: TRBV30
J: TRBJ1-6
D: TRBD1
length: 14
CDR3: CAWSYGQENSPLHF
DNA: TGTGCCTGGAGTTATGGACAGGAAAATTCACCCCTCCACTTT

size: few
V: TRBV7-2
J: TRBJ2-2
D: .
length: 17
CDR3: CASSFQPKDGDTGELFF
DNA: TGTGCCAGCAGCTTCCAACCTAAAGACGGCGACACCGGGGAGCTGTTTTTT

size: .
V: TRBV5-3
J: TRBJ1-1
D: .
length: 14
CDR3: CASSPGRPNTEAFF
DNA: TGTGCCAGCAGCCCGGGCAGGCCGAACACTGAAGCTTTCTTT

size: .
V: TRBV7-2
J: TRBJ2-5
D: TRBD2
length: 14
CDR3: CASSLARREETQYF
DNA: TGTGCCAGCAGCTTAGCGAGGCGGGAGGAGACCCAGTACTTC

size: .
V: TRBV30
J: TRBJ1-6
D: .
length: 15
CDR3: CAWSGRIRLNSPLHF
DNA: TGTGCCTGGAGTGGCAGAATTCGCCTTAATTCACCCCTCCACTTT

size: .
V: TRBV15
J: TRBJ2-3
D: TRBD2
length: 15
CDR3: CATARLAGGTDTQYF
DNA: TGTGCCACCGCGCGACTAGCGGGAGGCACAGATACGCAGTATTTT

size: .
V: TRBV7-2
J: TRBJ2-7
D: .
length: 15
CDR3: CASSLRWASSGEQYF
DNA: TGTGCCAGCAGCTTAAGATGGGCTAGCTCAGGCGAGCAGTACTTC

size: .
V: TRBV19
J: TRBJ1-1
D: .
length: 11
CDR3: CASMRNTEAFF
DNA: TGTGCCAGTATGAGGAACACTGAAGCTTTCTTT

size: .
V: TRBV6-1
J: TRBJ1-2
D: .
length: 16
CDR3: CASSGEGRIANYGYTF
DNA: TGTGCCAGCAGTGGGGAGGGACGCATAGCTAACTATGGCTACACCTTC

size: .
V: TRBV5-6
J: TRBJ2-1
D: TRBD2
length: 15
CDR3: CASSFGPTSGNEQFF
DNA: TGTGCCAGCAGCTTTGGACCGACTAGCGGGAATGAGCAGTTCTTC

size: .
V: TRBV6-6
J: TRBJ1-2
D: .
length: 13
CDR3: CAIRGGERYGYTF
DNA: TGTGCCATACGGGGTGGAGAACGCTATGGCTACACCTTC